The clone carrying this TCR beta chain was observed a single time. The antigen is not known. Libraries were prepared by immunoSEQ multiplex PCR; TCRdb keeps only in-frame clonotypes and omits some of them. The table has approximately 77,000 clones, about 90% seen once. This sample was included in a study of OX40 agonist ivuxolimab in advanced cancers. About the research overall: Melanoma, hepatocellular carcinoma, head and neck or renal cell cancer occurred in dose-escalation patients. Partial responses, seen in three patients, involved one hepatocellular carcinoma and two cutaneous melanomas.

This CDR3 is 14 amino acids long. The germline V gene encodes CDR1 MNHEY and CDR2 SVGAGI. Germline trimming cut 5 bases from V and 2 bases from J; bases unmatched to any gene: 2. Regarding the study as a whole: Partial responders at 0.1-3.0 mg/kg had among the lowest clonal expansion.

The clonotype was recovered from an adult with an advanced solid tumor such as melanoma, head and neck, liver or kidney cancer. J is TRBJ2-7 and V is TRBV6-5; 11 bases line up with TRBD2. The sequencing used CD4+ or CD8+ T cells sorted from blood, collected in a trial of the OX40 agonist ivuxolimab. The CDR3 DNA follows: TGTGCCAGCAGTGTAGCGGGGGGGCCCTACGAGCAGTACTTC. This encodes CASSVAGGPYEQYF.